These T cell receptor beta chains were read from a single sample in a study of shared clonotypes between healthy human individuals. Method: immunoSEQ multiplex PCR; TCRdb's copy keeps in-frame clones and lacks some. This table holds over 850,000 clones, about 84% found once. Specimen: memory CD4+ T cells from PBMCs. These receptors were obtained from a man younger than 30 in good health. Some clones in this sample may be carry-over from other donors' samples. Both conserved end residues are part of each CDR3. Each record gives: D gene, V gene, J gene, clone size, CDR3 protein, CDR3 DNA. D genes are given only for firm matches. The size entry is marked missing in some rows and otherwise reads once, few, many or a size class.

d_call: TRBD2; v_call: TRBV18; j_call: TRBJ2-5; clone_size: .; cdr3_aa: CASSQQAGGRQETQYF; cdr3_nt: TGTGCCAGCTCACAACAAGCGGGAGGGCGACAAGAGACCCAGTACTTC
d_call: .; v_call: TRBV2; j_call: TRBJ1-1; clone_size: few; cdr3_aa: CASSGDAEAFF; cdr3_nt: TGTGCCAGCAGTGGGGACGCTGAAGCTTTCTTT
d_call: TRBD2; v_call: TRBV2; j_call: TRBJ2-7; clone_size: .; cdr3_aa: CASSAVLAGGLAEQYF; cdr3_nt: TGTGCCAGCAGTGCCGTACTAGCGGGAGGCCTGGCCGAGCAGTACTTC
d_call: .; v_call: TRBV5-1; j_call: TRBJ2-5; clone_size: .; cdr3_aa: CASSLMALKETQYF; cdr3_nt: TGCGCCAGCAGCTTGATGGCTCTTAAAGAGACCCAGTACTTC
d_call: .; v_call: TRBV4-1; j_call: TRBJ2-7; clone_size: .; cdr3_aa: CASSGSLWTAGEAYEQYF; cdr3_nt: TGCGCCAGCAGTGGTTCTTTGTGGACTGCCGGTGAAGCCTACGAGCAGTACTTC
d_call: TRBD1; v_call: TRBV7-8; j_call: TRBJ1-2; clone_size: .; cdr3_aa: CASSLEWQGALGYTF; cdr3_nt: TGTGCCAGCAGCTTAGAGTGGCAGGGGGCGCTTGGCTACACCTTC
d_call: .; v_call: TRBV28; j_call: TRBJ2-3; clone_size: .; cdr3_aa: CASGGRRLVDTQYF; cdr3_nt: TGTGCCAGCGGCGGGCGGAGGTTAGTAGATACGCAGTATTTT
d_call: .; v_call: TRBV30; j_call: TRBJ1-4; clone_size: .; cdr3_aa: CAWSTGAWEKLFF; cdr3_nt: TGTGCCTGGAGTACGGGGGCCTGGGAAAAACTGTTTTTT
d_call: TRBD2; v_call: TRBV10-1; j_call: TRBJ2-7; clone_size: few; cdr3_aa: CASSEGRAGEQYF; cdr3_nt: TGCGCCAGCAGTGAGGGCCGAGCGGGGGAGCAGTACTTC
d_call: .; v_call: TRBV18; j_call: TRBJ2-7; clone_size: .; cdr3_aa: CASSNGGILSYEQYF; cdr3_nt: TGTGCCAGCTCAAATGGCGGGATCCTCTCCTACGAGCAGTACTTC
d_call: TRBD2; v_call: TRBV5-1; j_call: TRBJ2-5; clone_size: .; cdr3_aa: CASSAFPLAGGETQYF; cdr3_nt: TGCGCCAGCAGCGCCTTCCCCTTAGCGGGAGGGGAGACCCAGTACTTC
d_call: .; v_call: TRBV4-2; j_call: TRBJ2-5; clone_size: .; cdr3_aa: CASSQDPGSGQETQYF; cdr3_nt: TGTGCCAGCAGCCAGGACCCAGGGTCGGGTCAAGAGACCCAGTACTTC
d_call: .; v_call: TRBV2; j_call: TRBJ1-4; clone_size: .; cdr3_aa: CASHLERTAGEKLFF; cdr3_nt: TGTGCCAGTCATCTTGAAAGGACAGCGGGTGAAAAACTGTTTTTT
d_call: .; v_call: TRBV20-1; j_call: TRBJ2-7; clone_size: once; cdr3_aa: CSADIVHEQYF; cdr3_nt: TGCAGTGCCGACATAGTCCACGAGCAGTACTTC
d_call: .; v_call: TRBV6-1; j_call: TRBJ2-7; clone_size: .; cdr3_aa: CASRLSQGSYEQYF; cdr3_nt: TGTGCCAGCAGGTTGTCCCAGGGTTCCTACGAGCAGTACTTC
d_call: TRBD1; v_call: TRBV10-3; j_call: TRBJ1-4; clone_size: .; cdr3_aa: CAISEGQGVEKLFF; cdr3_nt: TGTGCCATCAGTGAGGGACAGGGAGTTGAAAAACTGTTTTTT
d_call: .; v_call: TRBV4-1; j_call: TRBJ2-3; clone_size: .; cdr3_aa: CASSLGVSVTDTQYF; cdr3_nt: TGCGCCAGCAGCCTAGGGGTTAGCGTAACAGATACGCAGTATTTT
d_call: TRBD2; v_call: TRBV29-1; j_call: TRBJ2-3; clone_size: few; cdr3_aa: CSVVLTSRSTDTQYF; cdr3_nt: TGCAGCGTTGTGCTGACTAGCCGAAGCACAGATACGCAGTATTTT
d_call: TRBD1; v_call: TRBV6-1; j_call: TRBJ2-3; clone_size: once; cdr3_aa: CASSRQGTDTQYF; cdr3_nt: TGTGCCAGCAGTCGACAGGGGACAGATACGCAGTATTTT
d_call: .; v_call: TRBV9; j_call: TRBJ2-3; clone_size: many; cdr3_aa: CASSVGILATADTQYF; cdr3_nt: TGTGCCAGCAGCGTAGGTATTCTAGCGACGGCAGATACGCAGTATTTT
d_call: TRBD1; v_call: TRBV7-9; j_call: TRBJ2-7; clone_size: .; cdr3_aa: CASSPLPGQGYEQYF; cdr3_nt: TGTGCCAGCAGCCCACTTCCGGGACAGGGCTACGAGCAGTACTTC
d_call: TRBD1; v_call: TRBV2; j_call: TRBJ1-1; clone_size: .; cdr3_aa: CARGTGGANTEAFF; cdr3_nt: TGTGCCAGGGGGACAGGGGGAGCGAACACTGAAGCTTTCTTT
d_call: TRBD1; v_call: TRBV4-1; j_call: TRBJ1-6; clone_size: .; cdr3_aa: CASSQDPRGTDNSPLHF; cdr3_nt: TGCGCCAGCAGCCAAGACCCCAGGGGGACAGACAATTCACCCCTCCACTTT
d_call: .; v_call: TRBV27; j_call: TRBJ2-1; clone_size: .; cdr3_aa: CATSEGGGSTQQFF; cdr3_nt: TGTGCCACCTCCGAAGGGGGGGGATCGACTCAGCAGTTCTTC
d_call: .; v_call: TRBV27; j_call: TRBJ1-2; clone_size: .; cdr3_aa: CASSSWDATANYGYTF; cdr3_nt: TGTGCCAGCAGTTCCTGGGATGCGACAGCTAACTATGGCTACACCTTC
d_call: TRBD2; v_call: TRBV6-5; j_call: TRBJ2-3; clone_size: .; cdr3_aa: CASSGTRDSQTQYF; cdr3_nt: TGTGCCAGCAGCGGGACTAGGGATTCGCAGACGCAGTATTTT
d_call: .; v_call: TRBV9; j_call: TRBJ2-3; clone_size: .; cdr3_aa: CASSPGDLTDTQYF; cdr3_nt: TGTGCCAGCAGCCCCGGGGATCTCACAGATACGCAGTATTTT
d_call: .; v_call: TRBV2; j_call: TRBJ2-7; clone_size: .; cdr3_aa: CASSDRVTYEQYF; cdr3_nt: TGTGCCAGCAGTGACAGGGTAACCTACGAGCAGTACTTC
d_call: TRBD2; v_call: TRBV2; j_call: TRBJ2-1; clone_size: few; cdr3_aa: CASSELAGGLEQFF; cdr3_nt: TGTGCCAGCAGTGAGCTAGCGGGAGGACTTGAGCAGTTCTTC
d_call: TRBD1; v_call: TRBV28; j_call: TRBJ1-5; clone_size: .; cdr3_aa: CASSADRNQPQHF; cdr3_nt: TGTGCCAGCAGTGCGGACAGGAATCAGCCCCAGCATTTT
d_call: .; v_call: TRBV20-1; j_call: TRBJ2-5; clone_size: once; cdr3_aa: CSALGETQYF; cdr3_nt: TGCAGTGCCCTAGGAGAGACCCAGTACTTC
d_call: TRBD2; v_call: TRBV7-9; j_call: TRBJ2-7; clone_size: few; cdr3_aa: CASSRQAGGFSEQYF; cdr3_nt: TGTGCCAGCAGCCGGCAGGCGGGAGGGTTCTCCGAGCAGTACTTC
d_call: TRBD1; v_call: TRBV18; j_call: TRBJ2-6; clone_size: .; cdr3_aa: CASSLGTVISGANVLTF; cdr3_nt: TGTGCCAGCTCACTTGGGACAGTTATCTCTGGGGCCAACGTCCTGACTTTC
d_call: TRBD1; v_call: TRBV5-1; j_call: TRBJ1-5; clone_size: .; cdr3_aa: CASSPGAGGDGNQPQHF; cdr3_nt: TGCGCCAGCAGCCCGGGAGCAGGGGGCGACGGTAATCAGCCCCAGCATTTT
d_call: TRBD1; v_call: TRBV27; j_call: TRBJ1-5; clone_size: .; cdr3_aa: CASSPGGAPLQPQHF; cdr3_nt: TGTGCCAGCAGTCCAGGGGGTGCGCCTTTGCAGCCCCAGCATTTT
d_call: TRBD1; v_call: TRBV5-6; j_call: TRBJ1-4; clone_size: .; cdr3_aa: CASSATGGRGEKLFF; cdr3_nt: TGTGCCAGCAGCGCCACAGGGGGACGAGGTGAAAAACTGTTTTTT
d_call: .; v_call: TRBV11-2; j_call: TRBJ1-6; clone_size: many; cdr3_aa: CASSSIRESPLHF; cdr3_nt: TGTGCCAGCAGCTCAATCAGGGAATCACCCCTCCACTTT
d_call: .; v_call: TRBV19; j_call: TRBJ1-4; clone_size: few; cdr3_aa: CASMGSSTNEKLFF; cdr3_nt: TGTGCCAGTATGGGCTCGTCTACTAATGAAAAACTGTTTTTT
d_call: TRBD1; v_call: TRBV7-9; j_call: TRBJ2-7; clone_size: .; cdr3_aa: CASSFGGTGAPYEQYF; cdr3_nt: TGTGCCAGCAGCTTCGGAGGGACAGGGGCCCCCTACGAGCAGTACTTC
d_call: .; v_call: TRBV27; j_call: TRBJ1-2; clone_size: .; cdr3_aa: CASTTLGRNYGYTF; cdr3_nt: TGTGCCAGCACTACTTTGGGACGGAACTATGGCTACACCTTC
d_call: TRBD2; v_call: TRBV18; j_call: TRBJ2-1; clone_size: .; cdr3_aa: CASSSLRLAGANYNEQFF; cdr3_nt: TGTGCCAGCTCATCCCTAAGACTAGCGGGAGCCAACTACAATGAGCAGTTCTTC
d_call: TRBD2; v_call: TRBV5-4; j_call: TRBJ2-2; clone_size: few; cdr3_aa: CASRSRSGGPNTGELFF; cdr3_nt: TGTGCCAGCAGATCACGGTCGGGAGGGCCGAACACCGGGGAGCTGTTTTTT
d_call: .; v_call: TRBV6-1; j_call: TRBJ2-1; clone_size: .; cdr3_aa: CASRSYNEQFF; cdr3_nt: TGTGCCAGCAGGAGCTACAATGAGCAGTTCTTC
d_call: TRBD2; v_call: TRBV28; j_call: TRBJ2-1; clone_size: .; cdr3_aa: CASPPAGGYNEQFF; cdr3_nt: TGTGCCAGCCCCCCAGCGGGAGGGTACAATGAGCAGTTCTTC
d_call: TRBD2; v_call: TRBV28; j_call: TRBJ2-1; clone_size: .; cdr3_aa: CASSLSGGLGIF; cdr3_nt: TGTGCCAGCAGTTTATCCGGGGGACTAGGAATCTTC
d_call: .; v_call: TRBV5-4; j_call: TRBJ2-7; clone_size: once; cdr3_aa: CASSLEGGYRDEQYF; cdr3_nt: TGTGCCAGCAGCTTGGAGGGGGGCTATCGGGACGAGCAGTACTTC
d_call: TRBD1; v_call: TRBV13; j_call: TRBJ1-1; clone_size: .; cdr3_aa: CASSLARTGAFF; cdr3_nt: TGTGCCAGCAGCTTAGCTCGGACAGGAGCTTTCTTT
d_call: TRBD1; v_call: TRBV6-6; j_call: TRBJ1-3; clone_size: .; cdr3_aa: CASSPRDREIYF; cdr3_nt: TGTGCCAGCAGTCCGAGGGACAGGGAGATATATTTT
d_call: .; v_call: TRBV4-2; j_call: TRBJ2-1; clone_size: once; cdr3_aa: CASSQGVHNEQFF; cdr3_nt: TGTGCCAGCAGCCAAGGAGTACACAATGAGCAGTTCTTC
d_call: .; v_call: TRBV6-5; j_call: TRBJ1-1; clone_size: .; cdr3_aa: CASSYRGLVAFF; cdr3_nt: TGTGCCAGCAGTTACAGGGGGTTAGTAGCTTTCTTT
d_call: .; v_call: TRBV7-2; j_call: TRBJ2-7; clone_size: .; cdr3_aa: CASSLGAHYEQYF; cdr3_nt: TGTGCCAGCAGCTTAGGGGCACACTACGAGCAGTACTTC
d_call: .; v_call: TRBV7-2; j_call: TRBJ2-1; clone_size: .; cdr3_aa: CASSASAFNEQFF; cdr3_nt: TGTGCCAGCAGCGCCTCGGCTTTCAATGAGCAGTTCTTC
d_call: TRBD1; v_call: TRBV9; j_call: TRBJ1-2; clone_size: .; cdr3_aa: CASSVSTGGHGYTF; cdr3_nt: TGTGCCAGCAGCGTATCGACAGGGGGTCATGGCTACACCTTC
d_call: TRBD1; v_call: TRBV28; j_call: TRBJ1-4; clone_size: .; cdr3_aa: CASHPAMGQGNEKLFF; cdr3_nt: TGTGCCAGCCACCCTGCCATGGGACAGGGGAATGAAAAACTGTTTTTT
d_call: .; v_call: TRBV5-4; j_call: TRBJ1-1; clone_size: once; cdr3_aa: CASSLGQGGYTEAFF; cdr3_nt: TGTGCCAGCAGCTTGGGGCAGGGAGGGTACACTGAAGCTTTCTTT
d_call: TRBD2; v_call: TRBV4-1; j_call: TRBJ2-1; clone_size: once; cdr3_aa: CASSQGRAAGTSSNEQFF; cdr3_nt: TGCGCCAGCAGCCAAGGAAGGGCGGCCGGGACTAGCAGCAATGAGCAGTTCTTC
d_call: TRBD2; v_call: TRBV5-1; j_call: TRBJ2-1; clone_size: .; cdr3_aa: CASRGLAGENEQFF; cdr3_nt: TGCGCCAGCAGGGGACTAGCGGGAGAAAATGAGCAGTTCTTC
d_call: .; v_call: TRBV7-3; j_call: TRBJ2-5; clone_size: .; cdr3_aa: CASSSGPSQETQYF; cdr3_nt: TGTGCCAGCAGCTCTGGACCTTCCCAGGAGACCCAGTACTTC